This TCR beta chain is drawn from a study of blood T cell repertoires in COVID-19. The CDR3 runs to 14 residues. The germline gives CDR1 KGHSH, CDR2 LQKENI. J lost 4 bases, V lost 0 bases, and 0 bases had no gene match. Libraries were prepared by immunoSEQ multiplex PCR; TCRdb keeps only in-frame clonotypes and omits some of them. The sample has approximately 230,000 clones, roughly 90% seen once. This clone appeared once. This clonotype was sampled from a man aged 30 to 39 who had recovered from COVID-19. The chain has TRBV18 and TRBJ1-2; 9 nucleotides line up with TRBD1. Sequenced: peripheral blood. This CDR3 is CASSPPGQGYGYTF. The CDR3 DNA sequence: TGTGCCAGCTCACCACCGGGACAGGGCTATGGCTACACCTTC. Full variable domain (rest looked up from reference TRBV18 and TRBJ1-2): NAGVMQNPRHLVRRRGQEARLRCSPMKGHSHVYWYRQLPEEGLKFMVYLQKENIIDESGMPKERFSAEFPKEGPSILRIQQVVRGDSAAYFCASSPPGQGYGYTFGSGTRLTVV.